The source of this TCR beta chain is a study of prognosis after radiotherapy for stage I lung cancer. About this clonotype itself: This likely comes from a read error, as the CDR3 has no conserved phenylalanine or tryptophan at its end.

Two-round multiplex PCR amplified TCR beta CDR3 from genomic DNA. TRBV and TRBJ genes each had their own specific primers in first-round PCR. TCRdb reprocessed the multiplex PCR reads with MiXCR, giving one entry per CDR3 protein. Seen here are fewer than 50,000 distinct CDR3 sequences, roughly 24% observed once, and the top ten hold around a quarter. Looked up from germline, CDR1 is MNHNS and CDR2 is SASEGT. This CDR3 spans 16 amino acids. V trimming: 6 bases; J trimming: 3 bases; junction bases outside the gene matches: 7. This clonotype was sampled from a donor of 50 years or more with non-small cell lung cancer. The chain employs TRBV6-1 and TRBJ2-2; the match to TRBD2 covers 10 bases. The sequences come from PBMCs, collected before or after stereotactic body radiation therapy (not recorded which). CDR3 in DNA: TGTGCCAGCAGCTCCGGGACTAGCGACCACACCGGGGAGCTGTTTTTA. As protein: CASSSGTSDHTGELFL.